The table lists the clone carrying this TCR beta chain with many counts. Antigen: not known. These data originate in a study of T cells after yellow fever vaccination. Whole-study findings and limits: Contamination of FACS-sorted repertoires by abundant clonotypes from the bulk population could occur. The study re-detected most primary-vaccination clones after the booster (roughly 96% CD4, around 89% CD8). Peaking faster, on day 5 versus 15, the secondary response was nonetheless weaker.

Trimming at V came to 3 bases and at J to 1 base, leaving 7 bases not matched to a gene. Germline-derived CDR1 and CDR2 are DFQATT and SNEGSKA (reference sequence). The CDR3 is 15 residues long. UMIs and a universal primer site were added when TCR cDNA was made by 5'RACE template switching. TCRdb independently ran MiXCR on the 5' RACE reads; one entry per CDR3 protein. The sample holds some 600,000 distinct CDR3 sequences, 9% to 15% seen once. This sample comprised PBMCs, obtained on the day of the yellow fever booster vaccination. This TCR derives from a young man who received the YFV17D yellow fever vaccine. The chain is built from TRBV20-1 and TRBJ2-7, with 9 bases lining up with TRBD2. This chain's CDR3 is CSARESGRSSYEQYF. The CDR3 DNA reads TGCAGTGCTAGGGAAAGCGGGAGGAGTTCCTACGAGCAGTACTTC.